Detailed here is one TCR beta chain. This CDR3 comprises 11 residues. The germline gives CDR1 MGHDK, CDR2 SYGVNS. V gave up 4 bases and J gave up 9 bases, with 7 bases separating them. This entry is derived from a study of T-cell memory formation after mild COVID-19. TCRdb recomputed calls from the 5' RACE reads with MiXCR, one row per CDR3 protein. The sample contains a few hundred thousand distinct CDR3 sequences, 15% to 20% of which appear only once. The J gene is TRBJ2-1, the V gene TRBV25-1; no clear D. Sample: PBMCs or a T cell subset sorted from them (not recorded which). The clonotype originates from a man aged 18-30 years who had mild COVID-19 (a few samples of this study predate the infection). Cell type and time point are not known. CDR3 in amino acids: CASSAAGEQFF. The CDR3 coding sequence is TGTGCCAGCAGTGCCGCTGGTGAGCAGTTCTTC.